A single sample is the source of the 7 T cell receptor beta chains below, sequenced in a study of spatial heterogeneity in lung cancer. These receptors' targets are unknown. The time point here: sample taken at primary tumor resection. Overall study findings and caveats: The number of expanded tumor alpha and beta chains correlated with mutation number.

TCRdb processed the 5' RACE reads anew with MiXCR; each CDR3 protein has one entry. This sample carries about 5,100 distinct CDR3 sequences, 6.5% to 8.5% of them seen once, and the ten largest clones take about 15%. This material consisted of lung tumor tissue, taken at surgery. All receptors come from a female donor with early-stage non-small cell lung cancer.

This clonotype was detected ten times or more. The chain has TRBV14 and TRBJ1-2; D unresolved. The germline gives CDR1 SGHDN, CDR2 FVKESK. V shed 1 base and J shed 0 bases, with 12 bases lying between them. This CDR3 contains 16 residues. CDR3: CASSQVLRGTNYGYTF. The CDR3 DNA reads TGTGCCAGCAGCCAAGTCCTCAGAGGCACTAACTATGGCTACACCTTC.

The chain recombines TRBV10-3 with TRBJ2-3; D unresolved. Trimming took 6 bases from V and 6 from J, leaving 13 bases between them. The germline V gene encodes CDR1 ENHRY and CDR2 SYGVKD. The CDR3 extends over 13 amino acids. Here the CDR3 DNA reads TGTGCCATCAGCCGAGAGGAGACCGATACGCAGTATTTT. Encoded protein: CAISREETDTQYF.

Many counts were recorded for this clonotype. The rearrangement links TRBV12-5 to TRBJ2-2; D is perhaps TRBD2 (5 bases). Trimming removed 7 bases at V and 0 bases at J, with 9 bases between. The length of the CDR3 is 14 residues. CDR1 is LGHNT and CDR2 is FRNRAP in the germline V gene. The CDR3 protein is CASVPGTNTGELFF. For the CDR3, the DNA is TGTGCTAGTGTCCCGGGAACGAACACCGGGGAGCTGTTTTTT.

By share, this clonotype ranks as medium-sized. The V call is TRBV7-8, the J call TRBJ2-3, with unresolved D. Germline assignment: CDR1 SGHVS and CDR2 FQNEAQ. The CDR3 consists of 14 residues. Trimming took 0 bases from V and 4 from J, leaving 8 bases between them. Written as DNA, the CDR3 is TGTGCCAGCAGCTTAGCGGAAGTTGCAGATACGCAGTATTTT. It encodes CASSLAEVADTQYF.

This clonotype has more than one count but fewer than ten. The chain combines TRBV4-1 with TRBJ2-2; 8 bases are a match to TRBD1. The V and J ends lost 3 bases and 3 bases, in that order; junction bases with no gene match: 6. Germline values: CDR1 MGHRA, CDR2 YSYEKL. The CDR3 totals 16 residues. CDR3 nucleotides: TGCGCCAGCAGCCACTCGCCAGGGGGCTACACCGGGGAGCTGTTTTTT. Its translation: CASSHSPGGYTGELFF.

This clonotype was found a few times. V usage is TRBV7-2 and J usage is TRBJ2-1; TRBD1 matches 8 bases. Germline V lookup: CDR1 SGHTA, CDR2 FQGNSA. The V gene end was trimmed by 3 bases and the J gene end by 1 base; junction bases not matched to a gene: 8. The CDR3 spans 17 residues. The CDR3 region is CASSLMWTGSSYNEQFF. Here the CDR3 DNA reads TGTGCCAGCAGCTTGATGTGGACAGGGTCGTCCTACAATGAGCAGTTCTTC.

This clonotype was seen at least ten times. The chain couples TRBV29-1 to TRBJ2-2; D unclear. With 8 bases removed from V and 5 bases from J, the gap between germline ends came to 15 bases. Germline V gene data show CDR1 as SQVTM and CDR2 as ANQGSEA. CDR3 length equals 13 residues. The CDR3 loop reads CSLRVTGTGELFF. The DNA of the CDR3 is TGCAGCTTAAGGGTCACTGGAACCGGGGAGCTGTTTTTT.